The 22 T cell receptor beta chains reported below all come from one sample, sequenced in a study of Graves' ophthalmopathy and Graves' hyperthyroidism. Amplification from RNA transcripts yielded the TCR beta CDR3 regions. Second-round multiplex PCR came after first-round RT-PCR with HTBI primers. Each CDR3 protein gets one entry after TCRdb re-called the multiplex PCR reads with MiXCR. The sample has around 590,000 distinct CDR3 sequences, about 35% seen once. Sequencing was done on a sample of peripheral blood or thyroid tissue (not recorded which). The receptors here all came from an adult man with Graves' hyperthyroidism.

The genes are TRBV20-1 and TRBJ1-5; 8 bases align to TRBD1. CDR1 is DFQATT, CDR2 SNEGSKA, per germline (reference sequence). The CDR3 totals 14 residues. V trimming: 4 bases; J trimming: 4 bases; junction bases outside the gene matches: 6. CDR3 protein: CSATRQGRNQPQHF. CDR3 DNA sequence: TGCAGTGCTACTCGACAGGGGCGAAATCAGCCCCAGCATTTT.

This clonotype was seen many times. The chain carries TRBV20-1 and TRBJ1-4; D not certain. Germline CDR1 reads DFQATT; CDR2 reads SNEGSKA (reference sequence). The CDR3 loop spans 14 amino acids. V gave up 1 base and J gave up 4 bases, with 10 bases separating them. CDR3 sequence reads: CSARVSKYNEKLFF. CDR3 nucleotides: TGCAGTGCTAGAGTGTCGAAGTATAATGAAAAACTGTTTTTT.

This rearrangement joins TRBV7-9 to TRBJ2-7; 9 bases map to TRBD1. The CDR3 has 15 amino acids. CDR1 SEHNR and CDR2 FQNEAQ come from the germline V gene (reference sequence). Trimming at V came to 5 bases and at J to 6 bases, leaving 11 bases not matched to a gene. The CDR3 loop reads CASSIGQGLLLEQYF. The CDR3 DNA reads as TGTGCCAGCAGCATCGGACAGGGGCTTTTGCTCGAGCAGTACTTC.

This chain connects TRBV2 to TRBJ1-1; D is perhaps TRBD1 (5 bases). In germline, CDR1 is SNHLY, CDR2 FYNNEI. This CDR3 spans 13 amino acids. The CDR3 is CAREDGGNTEAFF. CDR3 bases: TGTGCTAGGGAAGACGGGGGGAACACTGAAGCTTTCTTT.

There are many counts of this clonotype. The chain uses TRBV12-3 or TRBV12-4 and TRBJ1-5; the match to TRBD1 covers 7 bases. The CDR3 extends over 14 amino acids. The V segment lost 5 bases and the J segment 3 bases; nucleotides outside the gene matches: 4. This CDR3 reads CASSSDRVNQPQHF. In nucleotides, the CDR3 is TGTGCCAGCAGTAGCGACAGGGTCAATCAGCCCCAGCATTTT.

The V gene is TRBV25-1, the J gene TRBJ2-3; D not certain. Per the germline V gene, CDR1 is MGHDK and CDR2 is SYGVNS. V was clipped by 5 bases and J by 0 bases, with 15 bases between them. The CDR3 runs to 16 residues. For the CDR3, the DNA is TGTGCCAGCAGTCGGGCAGGAGCAACTAGCACAGATACGCAGTATTTT. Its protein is CASSRAGATSTDTQYF. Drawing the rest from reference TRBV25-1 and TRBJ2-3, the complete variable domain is EADIYQTPRYLVIGTGKKITLECSQTMGHDKMYWYQQDPGMELHLIHYSYGVNSTEKGDLSSESTVSRIRTEHFPLTLESARPSHTSQYLCASSRAGATSTDTQYFGPGTRLTVL.

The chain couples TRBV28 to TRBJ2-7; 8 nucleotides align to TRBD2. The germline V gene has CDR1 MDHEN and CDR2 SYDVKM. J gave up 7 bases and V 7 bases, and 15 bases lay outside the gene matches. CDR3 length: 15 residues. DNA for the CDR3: TGTGCCAGCATCCTGCGGGGGGCAAACTACGATGAGCAGTACTTC. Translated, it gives CASILRGANYDEQYF.

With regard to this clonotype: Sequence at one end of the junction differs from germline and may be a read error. The CDR3 DNA reads TGCGCCAGCAGTGAGGGAAATGAGCAGCTCTTC. Residues: CASSEGNEQLF. The V gene is TRBV10-2, the J gene TRBJ2-1; D gene ambiguous. There are 11 residues in the CDR3. Germline V CDR1 and CDR2: WSHSY, SAAADI.

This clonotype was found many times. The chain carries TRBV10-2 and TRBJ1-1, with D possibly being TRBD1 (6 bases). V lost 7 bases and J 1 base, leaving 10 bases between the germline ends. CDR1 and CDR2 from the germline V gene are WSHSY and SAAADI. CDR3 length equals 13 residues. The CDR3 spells CASTPTGNTEAFF. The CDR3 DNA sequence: TGCGCCAGCACCCCGACAGGGAACACTGAAGCTTTCTTT.

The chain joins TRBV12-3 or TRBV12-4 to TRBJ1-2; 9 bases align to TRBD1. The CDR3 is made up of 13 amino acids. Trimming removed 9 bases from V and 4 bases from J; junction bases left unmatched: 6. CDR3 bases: TGTGCCAGTGGGGACAGGGAAAGCTATGGCTACACCTTC. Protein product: CASGDRESYGYTF.

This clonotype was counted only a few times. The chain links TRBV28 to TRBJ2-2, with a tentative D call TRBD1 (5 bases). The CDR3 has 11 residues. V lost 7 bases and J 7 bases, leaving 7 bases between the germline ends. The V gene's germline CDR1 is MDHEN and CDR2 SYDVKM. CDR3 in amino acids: CASKGNGELFF. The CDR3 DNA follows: TGTGCCAGCAAGGGGAACGGGGAGCTGTTTTTT.

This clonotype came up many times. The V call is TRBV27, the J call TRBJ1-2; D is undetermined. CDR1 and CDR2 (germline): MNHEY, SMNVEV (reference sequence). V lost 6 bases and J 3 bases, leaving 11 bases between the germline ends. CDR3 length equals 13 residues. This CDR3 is CASRSGGDYGYTF. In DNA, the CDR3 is TGTGCCAGCAGATCTGGTGGGGACTATGGCTACACCTTC.

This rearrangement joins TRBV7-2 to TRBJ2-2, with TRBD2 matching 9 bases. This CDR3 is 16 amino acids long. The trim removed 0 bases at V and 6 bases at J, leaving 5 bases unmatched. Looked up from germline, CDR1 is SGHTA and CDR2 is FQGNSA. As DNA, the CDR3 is TGTGCCAGCAGCTTAGCAGGGACTAGCTGGGCCGGGGAGCTGTTTTTT. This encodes CASSLAGTSWAGELFF.

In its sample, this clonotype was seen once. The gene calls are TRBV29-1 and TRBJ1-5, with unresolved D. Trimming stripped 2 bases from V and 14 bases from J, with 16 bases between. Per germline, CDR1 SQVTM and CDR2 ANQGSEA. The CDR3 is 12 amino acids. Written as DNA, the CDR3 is TGCAGCGTTGAAACGGAGACTAGCGCTGAGCATTTT. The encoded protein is CSVETETSAEHF.

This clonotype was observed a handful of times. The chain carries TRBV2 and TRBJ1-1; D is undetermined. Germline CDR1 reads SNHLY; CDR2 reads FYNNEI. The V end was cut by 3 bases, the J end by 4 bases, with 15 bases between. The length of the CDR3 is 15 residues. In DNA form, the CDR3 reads TGTGCCAGCAGTGACGGTCGTCAACTCAGCACTGAAGCTTTCTTT. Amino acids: CASSDGRQLSTEAFF.

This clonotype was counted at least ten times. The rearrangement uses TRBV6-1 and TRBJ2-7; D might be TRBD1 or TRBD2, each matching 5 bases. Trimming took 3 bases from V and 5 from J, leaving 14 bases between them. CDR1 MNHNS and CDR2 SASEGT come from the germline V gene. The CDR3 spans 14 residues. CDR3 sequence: CASSDGTAGDEQYF. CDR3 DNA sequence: TGTGCCAGCAGTGACGGGACCGCCGGGGACGAGCAGTACTTC.

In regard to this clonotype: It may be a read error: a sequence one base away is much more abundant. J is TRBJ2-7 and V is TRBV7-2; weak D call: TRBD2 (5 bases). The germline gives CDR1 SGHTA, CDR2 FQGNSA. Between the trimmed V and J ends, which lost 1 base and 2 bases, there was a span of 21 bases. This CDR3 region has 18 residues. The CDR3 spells CASSLDLLRALTTYEQYF. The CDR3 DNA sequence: TGTGCCAGCAGCTTAGACCTACTCCGGGCCTTGACTACCTACGAGCAGTACTTC.

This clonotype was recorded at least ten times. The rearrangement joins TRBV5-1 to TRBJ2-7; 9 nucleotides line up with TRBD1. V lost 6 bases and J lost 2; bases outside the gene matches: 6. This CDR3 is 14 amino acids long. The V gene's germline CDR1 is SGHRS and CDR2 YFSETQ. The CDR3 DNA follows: TGCGCCAGCAAACCGGGACAGGGTCCCTACGAGCAGTACTTC. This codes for CASKPGQGPYEQYF.

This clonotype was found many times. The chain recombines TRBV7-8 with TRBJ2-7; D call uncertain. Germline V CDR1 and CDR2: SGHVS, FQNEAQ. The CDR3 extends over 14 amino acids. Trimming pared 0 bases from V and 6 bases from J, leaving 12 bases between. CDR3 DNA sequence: TGTGCCAGCAGCTTAGCCTCGGTGCGTTTCGAGCAGTACTTC. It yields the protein CASSLASVRFEQYF.

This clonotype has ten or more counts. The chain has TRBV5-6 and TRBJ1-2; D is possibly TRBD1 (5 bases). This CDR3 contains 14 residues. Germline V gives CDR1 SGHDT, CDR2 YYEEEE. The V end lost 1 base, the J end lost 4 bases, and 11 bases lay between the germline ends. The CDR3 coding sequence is TGTGCCAGCAGCTTGCAGGGAACGGGCTATGGCTACACCTTC. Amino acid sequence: CASSLQGTGYGYTF.

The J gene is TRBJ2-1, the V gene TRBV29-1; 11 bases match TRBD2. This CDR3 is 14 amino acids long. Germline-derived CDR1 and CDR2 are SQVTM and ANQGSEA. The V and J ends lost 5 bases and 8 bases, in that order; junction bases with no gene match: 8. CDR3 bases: TGCAGCGTTCGAATAGCGGGGGGGATTGATGAGCAGTTCTTC. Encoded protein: CSVRIAGGIDEQFF.

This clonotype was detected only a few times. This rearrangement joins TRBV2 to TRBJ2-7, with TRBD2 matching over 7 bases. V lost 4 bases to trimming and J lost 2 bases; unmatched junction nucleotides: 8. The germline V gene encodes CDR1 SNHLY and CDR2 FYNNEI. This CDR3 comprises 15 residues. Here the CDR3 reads CASSGGLSGTYEQYF. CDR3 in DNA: TGTGCCAGCAGTGGAGGACTAAGCGGGACCTACGAGCAGTACTTC.